This T cell receptor (beta chain) was sequenced during a study of cytomegalovirus exposure and HLA in healthy donors. The overall study: Early on, a data release was issued that held approximately 92 million unique TCRs from HLA-typed donors.

Findings and caveats of the study: In a later analysis, TCR beta V- and J-gene trimming was associated with a missense DCLRE1C variant.

When sampled, the donors appeared nominally healthy, though they likely had unrecorded immune exposures. This CDR3 comprises 14 residues. With 5 bases removed from V and 7 bases from J, the gap between germline ends came to 12 bases. Germline assignment: CDR1 SGHTA and CDR2 FQGNSA. 60 Vbeta and 13 Jbeta primers were used in PCR. Produced via immunoSEQ multiplex PCR; TCRdb's table is partial and in-frame only. Among about 140,000 clones listed, approximately 79% were seen once. A remark on this clone: The antigen remains undetermined.

The chain uses TRBV7-2 and TRBJ1-6, with a tentative D call TRBD1 (5 bases). Sequenced sample: PBMCs. The TCR was taken from a man aged 18-30 years in good health and CMV-seronegative. CDR3 sequence reads: CASSRGHRNSPLHF. Here the CDR3 DNA reads TGTGCCAGCAGCCGCGGACACAGAAATTCACCCCTCCACTTT.